This TCR beta chain was identified during a study of T cells in Graves' hyperthyroidism and ophthalmopathy. For this clonotype: A much larger clone differs from this one at a single base, so this may be a read error.

Stable disease denoted Graves' hyperthyroidism without ophthalmopathy progression within 18 months. Based on clinical symptoms, serum thyroxine and TRAb, thyroid ultrasound and orbital computed tomography, diagnoses were reached. Fresh peripheral blood, 10 ml, yielded the PBMCs. RNA transcripts provided the source from which TCR beta CDR3 regions were amplified. The HTBI primer set served for first-round RT-PCR of the TCR CDR3. TCRdb passed the multiplex PCR reads through MiXCR, listing each CDR3 protein once. This sample has 470,000 or so distinct CDR3 sequences, with roughly 20% found just once. Germline assignment: CDR1 SGHAT and CDR2 FQNNGV. The CDR3 contains 15 residues.

Material for sequencing was blood. The genes are TRBV11-2 and TRBJ1-1; D gene uncertain. This TCR came from a man aged 18 to 29 with Graves' hyperthyroidism. The CDR3, as DNA: TGTGCCAGCAGCTTAGGACGCGTTGCAGGCACTGAAGCTTGCTTT. This gives the protein CASSLGRVAGTEACF.